This TCR beta chain was sequenced during a study of PD-L1 blockade in urothelial cancer. Looking at the study overall: Analyses were performed on blood at 3 weeks after treatment start (the second dose) and at 6 weeks.

As for time point: peripheral blood 6 weeks after treatment start. Assay: immunoSEQ multiplex PCR; the TCRdb copy retains only in-frame clones and omits some. The sample shows 53,000 or so clones, more than 75% of them seen only once. The TCR comes from a man aged 55 to 70 with urothelial cancer. Sample: PBMCs, taken around atezolizumab (anti-PD-L1) treatment.

Here the CDR3 DNA reads TGTGCTAGTGGTTTGGTAGGCGGGAGTTATTACGAGCAGTACTTC. Its translation: CASGLVGGSYYEQYF. The chain couples TRBV12-5 to TRBJ2-7; TRBD2 matches at 7 bases. J was trimmed by 4 bases and V by 0 bases; bases with no gene match: 6. Germline V gene data show CDR1 as LGHNT and CDR2 as FRNRAP. The CDR3 runs to 15 residues. The entire variable domain, with the rest obtained from reference TRBV12-5 and TRBJ2-7, is as follows: DARVTQTPRHKVTEMGQEVTMRCQPILGHNTVFWYRQTMMQGLELLAYFRNRAPLDDSGMPKDRFSAEMPDATLATLKIQPSEPRDSAVYFCASGLVGGSYYEQYFGPGTRLTVT.